These T cell receptor beta chains were read from a single sample in a study of control samples from healthy donors and cancer patients. Using immunoSEQ multiplex PCR, the repertoire was profiled, and TCRdb retains in-frame clones only, with some absent. The table lists about 50,000 clones, roughly 94% of them singletons. The specimen sequenced was blood. The receptors stem from a man between 25 and 39 years old in good health. CDR3s include the opening cysteine and the closing phenylalanine or tryptophan. A D gene is named only where the DNA matches it firmly.

CDR3 protein,V gene,D gene
CASSQDLTDRGRGPQHF,TRBV4-1,TRBD1
CASSLTVYEQYF,TRBV6-2/TRBV6-3,NA
CASSLTSGRDEQFF,TRBV11-2,TRBD2
CASNEGDLPGNTIYF,TRBV6-1,NA
CASSFGQGLDNEKLFF,TRBV7-9,NA
CASSFERGSHTYF,TRBV12-3/TRBV12-4,NA
CASSLARGRIEAFF,TRBV5-6,TRBD1
CASKGQGYSNQPQHF,TRBV27,TRBD1
CAWSKGGAGTQYF,TRBV30,NA
CASRKPGGTDTQYF,TRBV28,TRBD1
CATVGRGENTEAFF,TRBV24-1,NA
CASSYRWSPRQYF,TRBV27,NA
CAWKASGNTIYF,TRBV30,NA
CASSPTGAYNEQFF,TRBV19,NA
CASSFGGAGANVLTF,TRBV5-6,NA
CASSSMGRDGNTIYF,TRBV28,NA
CASSQIEAPDTQYF,TRBV5-1,NA
CASSLLGSGNTIYF,TRBV11-2,NA
CASSLISGDGTDTQYF,TRBV7-3,TRBD2
CASSLTGGGTQETQYF,TRBV7-3,TRBD2
CASTQNYGYTF,TRBV6-5,NA
CASSLAGGGQPQHF,TRBV7-6,NA
CASSQISGANVLTF,TRBV3-1/TRBV3-2,NA
CASRIRDSGNTIYF,TRBV6-6,NA
CASSPRGGGTNEKLFF,TRBV7-9,NA
CASSSTYEQYF,TRBV5-1,NA
CASSWGGSKVLPYEQYF,TRBV7-9,NA
CASSFRGLGEQYF,TRBV12-1,NA
CASRAGNCDQPQHF,TRBV9,NA
CSVEGGAGGYTF,TRBV29-1,NA
CASSLAGGGGYTF,TRBV5-4,NA
CSVEPPDRPYEQYF,TRBV29-1,NA
CASSPWTVSTEAFF,TRBV9,NA
CSVEVPETRSQETQYF,TRBV29-1,NA
CATSDPGLAGTLQETQYF,TRBV24-1,TRBD2
CASSSAGGSSYEQYF,TRBV7-3,TRBD2
CAISEGGQDGYTF,TRBV10-3,TRBD1
CASSSAGTGENEQYF,TRBV11-3,TRBD1
CASSSLAGGTDTQYF,TRBV11-2,NA